The 30 T cell receptor beta chains below were found in one sample sequenced in a study of regulatory T cells in long-lasting Graves disease. Researchers made TCR beta libraries by using iRepertoire HTBI primers and running Arm-PCR on CDR3 regions. TCRdb re-called the multiplex PCR reads through MiXCR, storing one row per CDR3 protein. This sample has hundreds of thousands of distinct CDR3 sequences, with more than 15% found just once. Time point reported: newly diagnosed GD, antithyroid drugs for less than 3 months. The TCR library was made from RNA extracted from PBMCs. A further study also used this sample, focusing on T cells in Graves' hyperthyroidism and ophthalmopathy.

This specimen was peripheral blood mononuclear cells (PBMCs), taken at new diagnosis, from a patient treated with antithyroid drugs. The origin of the receptors is a woman aged 40-60 years with Graves disease.

This clonotype came up a few times. This sequence joins TRBV10-3 and TRBJ2-1, with 13 bases that match TRBD2. Per the germline V gene, CDR1 is ENHRY and CDR2 is SYGVKD. J lost 4 bases, V lost 4 bases, and 10 bases had no gene match. The CDR3 consists of 18 residues. The CDR3 nucleotides are TGTGCCATCAGTGTAGGACTAGCGGGGGCCGTAGGATACAATGAGCAGTTCTTC. Translation: CAISVGLAGAVGYNEQFF.

The chain employs TRBV19 and TRBJ1-1; no firm D call. Trimming cost V 3 bases and J 10 bases, with 15 bases left between them. The CDR3 consists of 13 residues. Germline values: CDR1 LNHDA, CDR2 SQIVND (reference sequence). CDR3 bases: TGTGCCAGTAGTATTTCAAAGACCTTGGGAGCTTTCTTT. Translating it yields CASSISKTLGAFF.

This clonotype was counted many times. The chain combines TRBV7-3 with TRBJ2-3; D perhaps matches TRBD1 (5 bases). This CDR3 spans 15 amino acids. Per the germline V gene, CDR1 is SGHTA and CDR2 is FQGTGA. V dropped 1 base and J dropped 5 bases, with 13 bases sitting between them. The CDR3 protein is CASSLMGGAGDTQYF. DNA of the CDR3: TGTGCCAGCAGCTTAATGGGTGGGGCCGGAGATACGCAGTATTTT.

This clonotype was counted many times. The chain is built from TRBV6-5 and TRBJ2-7, with D maybe TRBD2 (5 bases). CDR1 is MNHEY and CDR2 is SVGAGI in the germline V gene. V was shortened by 4 bases and J by 6 bases, with 16 bases between the two germline ends. The CDR3 is 14 residues long. CDR3 protein: CASSSIRESLEQYF. The CDR3 DNA sequence: TGTGCCAGCAGTTCGATCCGGGAAAGTCTCGAGCAGTACTTC.

This chain joins TRBV19 and TRBJ2-2; 7 nucleotides align to TRBD1. The V gene's germline CDR1 is LNHDA and CDR2 SQIVND (reference sequence). J gave up 12 bases and V 7 bases, and 11 bases lay outside the gene matches. There are 13 residues in the CDR3. The DNA of the CDR3 is TGTGCCAGTACCCCTATCCCACAGGGGAAGCTGTTTTTT. Translating it yields CASTPIPQGKLFF.

In this sample, this clonotype turned up many times. The chain recombines TRBV5-1 with TRBJ2-7; no reliable D call. Trimming took off 5 bases at V and 2 bases at J, with 14 bases between the two ends. Germline CDR1 reads SGHRS; CDR2 reads YFSETQ. The CDR3 has 14 amino acids. The CDR3: CASRKGPATYEQYF. Here the CDR3 DNA reads TGCGCCAGCAGGAAGGGTCCAGCCACCTACGAGCAGTACTTC.

J is TRBJ2-7 and V is TRBV4-2; D is perhaps TRBD2 (5 bases). The V and J ends lost 1 base and 9 bases respectively, with 19 bases between them. CDR1 is LGHNA, CDR2 YNFKEQ, per germline. This CDR3 comprises 15 residues. CDR3 residues: CASSQAEVGKDGQYF. The CDR3, as DNA: TGTGCCAGCAGCCAAGCGGAGGTGGGGAAAGACGGGCAGTACTTC.

This chain links TRBV7-2 with TRBJ2-1; 8 nucleotides line up with TRBD2. CDR3 length: 19 residues. Germline assignment: CDR1 SGHTA and CDR2 FQGNSA. With 4 bases clipped from V and 1 base from J, the junction kept 15 bases outside the gene matches. The CDR3 reads CASSSPRGGGGTSYNEQFF. The CDR3 bases are TGTGCCAGCAGCTCCCCTCGGGGGGGCGGGGGGACTTCCTACAATGAGCAGTTCTTC.

This clonotype was recorded many times. The CDR3 DNA reads as TGTGCCAGCAGTGAAGCGATAGGTTCACCCCTCCACTTT. It is translated as CASSEAIGSPLHF. V is TRBV6-1 and J is TRBJ1-6; D uncertain. V gave up 0 bases and J gave up 9 bases, with 6 bases separating them. CDR3 length equals 13 residues. Germline assignment: CDR1 MNHNS and CDR2 SASEGT.

This clonotype was recorded a few times. V gene TRBV11-3 combines with J gene TRBJ2-7; D might be TRBD1 or TRBD2, each matching 6 bases. The CDR3 runs 16 residues. CDR1 is SGHNT and CDR2 is YENEEA in the germline V gene. V was shortened by 4 bases and J by 3 bases, with 19 bases between the two germline ends. CDR3 sequence: CASSSGAGQNYYEQYF. The CDR3 DNA reads as TGTGCCAGCAGCTCCGGTGCGGGACAAAATTACTACGAGCAGTACTTC.

V and J are TRBV7-8 and TRBJ2-3; the D gene is possibly TRBD2 (5 bases). The CDR3 covers 13 residues. Germline V gives CDR1 SGHVS, CDR2 FQNEAQ. The V end was cut by 5 bases, the J end by 6 bases, with 12 bases between. CDR3 loop: CASSALTGDTQYF. The DNA for the CDR3 is TGTGCCAGCAGCGCCCTTACGGGGGATACGCAGTATTTT. The whole variable domain, remainder taken from reference TRBV7-8 and TRBJ2-3, is GAGVSQSPRYKVAKRGQDVALRCDPISGHVSLFWYQQALGQGPEFLTYFQNEAQLDKSGLPSDRFFAERPEGSVSTLKIQRTQQEDSAVYLCASSALTGDTQYFGPGTRLTVL.

A single count supports this clonotype. The chain has TRBV29-1 and TRBJ2-1, with 7 positions matching TRBD2. V gave up 0 bases and J gave up 7 bases; unmatched junction bases: 6. The CDR3 has 14 residues. Germline V lookup: CDR1 SQVTM, CDR2 ANQGSEA. CDR3 sequence: CSVEDLIGGNEQFF. CDR3 DNA sequence: TGCAGCGTTGAAGATCTAATCGGGGGGAATGAGCAGTTCTTC.

This clonotype was seen more than once but under ten times. The J gene is TRBJ1-5, the V gene TRBV12-3 or TRBV12-4; D ambiguous. The V end lost 3 bases, the J end lost 11 bases, and 17 bases lay between the germline ends. CDR3 size: 14 residues. The CDR3 DNA is TGTGCCAGCAGTTTCTCCGGCCCCTCTTCAGCCCAGCATTTT. It encodes CASSFSGPSSAQHF.

This clonotype has at least ten counts. The chain links TRBV3-1 to TRBJ1-1; a possible D gene is TRBD1 (6 bases). With 3 bases removed from V and 6 bases from J, the gap between germline ends came to 11 bases. The length of the CDR3 is 13 residues. Germline V CDR1 and CDR2: LGHDT, YNNKEL (reference sequence). CDR3 region: CASSHVQGAEAFF. In DNA, the CDR3 is TGTGCCAGCAGCCATGTACAGGGCGCTGAAGCTTTCTTT.

This clonotype occurred many times. The rearrangement links TRBV6-1 to TRBJ1-1; D ambiguous. Germline V gene data show CDR1 as MNHNS and CDR2 as SASEGT. Trimming cost V 8 bases and J 1 base, with 14 bases left between them. The CDR3 length is 14 residues. As DNA, the CDR3 is TGTGCCAGCGCACGTGTCATGACGAACACTGAAGCTTTCTTT. Translated: CASARVMTNTEAFF.

Concerning this clonotype itself: One base away lies a much larger clone, so this may be a sequencing read error. The chain employs TRBV12-3 or TRBV12-4 and TRBJ1-2; D possibly corresponds to TRBD1 (5 bases). The CDR3 extends over 15 amino acids. The V and J ends lost 4 bases and 3 bases respectively, with 15 bases between them. In nucleotides, the CDR3 is TGTGCCAGCAGTTCAGTTGTCACAGGCTACTATGGCTACACCTTC. Translation: CASSSVVTGYYGYTF.

This rearrangement joins TRBV30 to TRBJ2-7; tentative D call: TRBD1 (5 bases). Looked up from germline, CDR1 is GTSNPN and CDR2 is SVGIG (reference sequence). Trimming took off 2 bases at V and 2 bases at J, with 10 bases between the two ends. The CDR3 is made up of 13 amino acids. The CDR3 reads CAWSRTPPYEQYF. The CDR3 DNA reads TGTGCCTGGAGTAGGACACCTCCCTACGAGCAGTACTTC.

In its sample, this clonotype was seen a few times. A single base separates this from a much larger clone, so it may be a read error. The conserved phenylalanine or tryptophan is not found at the CDR3 terminus, so this likely reflects a read error. The chain carries TRBV20-1 and TRBJ1-2; no clear D. This CDR3 region has 12 residues. V lost 3 bases and J lost 4, with 9 bases in between. Germline CDR1 DFQATT, CDR2 SNEGSKA (reference sequence). DNA of the CDR3: TGCAGTGCTAGTCGGCGTTCCTATGGCTACACCCTC. It codes for CSASRRSYGYTL.

As for this clonotype: With a much larger clone just one base away, this may be a read error. The conserved closing phenylalanine or tryptophan is absent in this CDR3, likely reflecting a read error. The chain links TRBV2 to TRBJ2-6; D remains ambiguous. Germline lookup yields CDR1 SNHLY and CDR2 FYNNEI. Trimming cost V 6 bases and J 0 bases, with 6 bases left between them. CDR3 length: 14 amino acids. The CDR3, as DNA: TGTGCCAGCAGCGGATTCTCTGGGGCCAACGTCCTGACTCTC. Its translation: CASSGFSGANVLTL.

This clonotype showed up many times. CDR3: CASTDRLGTQPQHF. The DNA for the CDR3 is TGTGCCAGCACTGACAGACTGGGCACTCAGCCCCAGCATTTT. This chain links TRBV2 with TRBJ1-5, with a weak D call TRBD1 (5 bases). The germline V gene encodes CDR1 SNHLY and CDR2 FYNNEI. The CDR3 spans 14 residues. Trimming took 7 bases from V and 6 from J, leaving 16 bases between them.

The gene calls are TRBV2 and TRBJ2-1, with 15 bases that match TRBD2. This CDR3 contains 14 residues. The germline CDR1 and CDR2 sequences are SNHLY and FYNNEI. V was clipped by 8 bases and J by 9 bases; unmatched bases: 5. The CDR3 spells CASGTSGGWGEQFF. The CDR3 nucleotides read TGTGCCAGCGGGACTAGCGGGGGGTGGGGTGAGCAGTTCTTC.

Concerning this clonotype itself: Germline is not matched at one junction end, which may reflect a read error. The V call is TRBV19, the J call TRBJ1-2; D uncertain. This CDR3 has 13 amino acids. The V gene's germline CDR1 is LNHDA and CDR2 SQIVND (reference sequence). CDR3 in DNA: TGTGCCACTAGTCCGGAGGCCGGAGATGGCTACACCTTC. Amino acids: CATSPEAGDGYTF. Together with reference TRBV19 and TRBJ1-2, the CDR3 gives the full variable domain: DGGITQSPKYLFRKEGQNVTLSCEQNLNHDAMYWYRQDPGQGLRLIYYSQIVNDFQKGDIAEGYSVSREKKESFPLTVTSAQKNPTAFYLCATSPEAGDGYTFGSGTRLTVV.

V is TRBV5-1 and J is TRBJ2-3; weak D call: TRBD2 (5 bases). The CDR3 is 16 residues long. V lost 3 bases and J lost 0, with 14 bases in between. CDR1 is SGHRS, CDR2 YFSETQ, per germline. CDR3 in amino acids: CASSYRGEPSTDTQYF. For the CDR3, the DNA is TGCGCCAGCAGCTACCGGGGTGAGCCTAGCACAGATACGCAGTATTTT.

This clonotype has at least ten counts. The chain has TRBV12-3 or TRBV12-4 and TRBJ1-2; D gene unclear. The CDR3 contains 15 residues. Trimming stripped 5 bases from V and 4 bases from J, with 17 bases between. In DNA, the CDR3 is TGTGCCAGCAGTCCCCCCGGGAGGGTCTTCTATGGCTACACCTTC. Protein sequence: CASSPPGRVFYGYTF.

This clonotype was recorded at least ten times. The chain recombines TRBV5-1 with TRBJ1-1; no firm D call. CDR3 length equals 17 residues. V shed 0 bases and J shed 1 base, with 16 bases lying between them. Germline V lookup: CDR1 SGHRS, CDR2 YFSETQ. The CDR3 DNA is TGCGCCAGCAGCTTGGCCTATTGGGCAAACCAGAACACTGAAGCTTTCTTT. Its translation: CASSLAYWANQNTEAFF. Full variable domain (remainder filled in from reference TRBV5-1 and TRBJ1-1): KAGVTQTPRYLIKTRGQQVTLSCSPISGHRSVSWYQQTPGQGLQFLFEYFSETQRNKGNFPGRFSGRQFSNSRSEMNVSTLELGDSALYLCASSLAYWANQNTEAFFGQGTRLTVV.

V gene TRBV5-4 combines with J gene TRBJ1-1; 7 bases are shared with TRBD1. Germline V gene data show CDR1 as SGHNT and CDR2 as YYREEE (reference sequence). J gave up 0 bases and V 3 bases, and 5 bases lay outside the gene matches. CDR3 length: 15 amino acids. Here the CDR3 DNA reads TGTGCCAGCAGCTACGGGGACAGAATGAACACTGAAGCTTTCTTT. The encoded protein is CASSYGDRMNTEAFF. Complete variable domain (other parts from reference TRBV5-4 and TRBJ1-1): ETGVTQSPTHLIKTRGQQVTLRCSSQSGHNTVSWYQQALGQGPQFIFQYYREEENGRGNFPPRFSGLQFPNYSSELNVNALELDDSALYLCASSYGDRMNTEAFFGQGTRLTVV.

Many counts were recorded for this clonotype. The chain joins TRBV2 to TRBJ1-5, with D unresolved. Trimming stripped 4 bases from V and 0 bases from J, with 16 bases between. Germline V gives CDR1 SNHLY, CDR2 FYNNEI. CDR3 length: 17 amino acids. The CDR3 DNA reads as TGTGCCAGCAGTGGGGTGGCCTTGACCCATAGCAATCAGCCCCAGCATTTT. Translated: CASSGVALTHSNQPQHF.

This clonotype has at least ten counts. The chain employs TRBV7-3 and TRBJ2-7; D unclear. Trimming stripped 2 bases from V and 6 bases from J, with 11 bases between. This CDR3 spans 13 amino acids. CDR1 SGHTA and CDR2 FQGTGA come from the germline V gene. In nucleotides, the CDR3 is TGTGCCAGCAGCTTAGGATTGGGTAGCGAGCAGTACTTC. Residues: CASSLGLGSEQYF.

This clonotype has just a few counts. The CDR3 reads CASSNPREQRKSLTEAFF. CDR3 bases: TGTGCCAGCAGCAACCCACGGGAACAGAGGAAGTCTCTCACTGAAGCTTTCTTT. The chain joins TRBV6-1 to TRBJ1-1; no clear D gene. Trimming removed 6 bases at V and 4 bases at J, with 27 bases between. The CDR3 is 18 amino acids. CDR1 MNHNS and CDR2 SASEGT come from the germline V gene.

J is TRBJ1-1 and V is TRBV6-5, with D tentatively TRBD1 (5 bases). Trimming cost V 0 bases and J 4 bases, with 9 bases left between them. The V gene's germline CDR1 is MNHEY and CDR2 SVGAGI. The CDR3 has 14 residues. The CDR3 bases are TGTGCCAGCAGTTACTCGAGGGGTCCCACTGAAGCTTTCTTT. Its protein product is CASSYSRGPTEAFF.